Listed below are T cell receptor beta chains from one sample, sequenced in a study of shared clonotypes between healthy human individuals. Assay used: immunoSEQ multiplex PCR; TCRdb lists only in-frame clones, some missing. The sample holds about 2.1 million clones; approximately 94% are singletons and the top ten take around 1.7%. Source material: naive CD8+ T cells from PBMCs. The origin of the receptors is a man aged 18-30 years in good health. Some clones in this sample may be carry-over from other donors' samples. Each CDR3 is given without its conserved first and last residue. Fields, in order: J gene, V gene, CDR3 protein.

j_gene: TRBJ1-5; v_gene: TRBV6-5; CDR3aa: ASSPGQGGNQPQH
j_gene: TRBJ1-1; v_gene: TRBV27; CDR3aa: ASSPRTGVRPTEAF
j_gene: TRBJ2-1; v_gene: TRBV11-2; CDR3aa: ASNLGSGDEQF
j_gene: TRBJ2-1; v_gene: TRBV4-1; CDR3aa: ASSQEDPSGAGYNEQF
j_gene: TRBJ2-1; v_gene: TRBV28; CDR3aa: ASRPRGSRVIEQF
j_gene: TRBJ1-4; v_gene: TRBV27; CDR3aa: ASTYSGGVAFPQLF
j_gene: TRBJ2-2; v_gene: TRBV18; CDR3aa: ASPETTGELF
j_gene: TRBJ2-7; v_gene: TRBV27; CDR3aa: ASSLSRSYEQY
j_gene: TRBJ2-7; v_gene: TRBV4-3; CDR3aa: ASSPGTSGDYEQY
j_gene: TRBJ2-7; v_gene: TRBV28; CDR3aa: ASSLIQGSEQY
j_gene: TRBJ2-1; v_gene: TRBV4-1; CDR3aa: ASSQTSGSYNEQF
j_gene: TRBJ1-5; v_gene: TRBV5-6; CDR3aa: ASSLGAGQPQH
j_gene: TRBJ2-2; v_gene: TRBV29-1; CDR3aa: SVELGQGQTGELF
j_gene: TRBJ2-7; v_gene: TRBV4-3; CDR3aa: ASSPAVLRVGNEQY
j_gene: TRBJ1-3; v_gene: TRBV28; CDR3aa: ASRATQASGNTIY
j_gene: TRBJ1-5; v_gene: TRBV28; CDR3aa: ASTDRYSNQPQH
j_gene: TRBJ2-1; v_gene: TRBV9; CDR3aa: ASSFRQGAEYEQF
j_gene: TRBJ2-5; v_gene: TRBV7-9; CDR3aa: ASSRQQGARETQY
j_gene: TRBJ2-1; v_gene: TRBV6-6; CDR3aa: ASTPSGFVAYNEQF
j_gene: TRBJ1-1; v_gene: TRBV7-9; CDR3aa: ASPTGTGNTEAF
j_gene: TRBJ1-1; v_gene: TRBV28; CDR3aa: AISRVFSENTEAF
j_gene: TRBJ2-7; v_gene: TRBV5-4; CDR3aa: ASSPPEGTYEQY
j_gene: TRBJ2-2; v_gene: TRBV28; CDR3aa: ASSFVPRGTGELF
j_gene: TRBJ2-7; v_gene: TRBV11-2; CDR3aa: ASSSAADAGDAWW